The 26 T cell receptor beta chains below come from one sample, sequenced in a study of Ad26.COV2.S vaccination and SARS-CoV-2 variants. TCRdb keeps only in-frame clones here, not all; method: immunoSEQ multiplex PCR. The table records around 300,000 clones, roughly 90% of them present only once. Stated treatment: roughly 20 received Ad26.COV2.S at low or high dose, single or two shots; 5 received placebo; per-sample allocation not given. Specimens were obtained on day 63 following the first vaccine or placebo injection. The sequenced sample was peripheral blood, obtained in a trial of Ad26.COV2.S vaccine versus placebo. The receptor set was obtained from a person aged 18-65 years who received the Ad26.COV2.S COVID-19 vaccine or a placebo.

The chain recombines TRBV4-3 with TRBJ1-5; D uncertain. Germline V gene data show CDR1 as LGHNA and CDR2 as YSLEER. This CDR3 has 15 residues. V was clipped by 0 bases and J by 9 bases, with 15 bases between them. For the CDR3, the DNA is TGCGCCAGCAGCCAAGATCGGAACGGGCGCTGGCCCCAGCATTTT. Protein product: CASSQDRNGRWPQHF.

The chain employs TRBV7-2 and TRBJ1-5; 11 nucleotides align to TRBD1. CDR3 length: 16 amino acids. J gave up 3 bases and V 5 bases, and 6 bases lay outside the gene matches. Germline V gives CDR1 SGHTA, CDR2 FQGNSA. The CDR3 DNA follows: TGTGCCAGCAGCGACGGGACAGGGGGGTTCAATCAGCCCCAGCATTTT. Its translation is CASSDGTGGFNQPQHF.

The chain uses TRBV7-8 and TRBJ1-1, with 8 bases matching TRBD1. Germline V gene data show CDR1 as SGHVS and CDR2 as FQNEAQ. After removal of 5 bases from V and 4 bases from J, the junction contained 9 bases not matched to a gene. The CDR3 length is 15 residues. The chain's CDR3 is CASSANTGGSTEAFF. DNA for the CDR3: TGTGCCAGCAGCGCAAACACAGGGGGGAGCACTGAAGCTTTCTTT.

The V and J genes are TRBV10-3 and TRBJ2-3; D gene unclear. Trimming cost V 0 bases and J 10 bases, with 11 bases left between them. Germline CDR1 is ENHRY and CDR2 is SYGVKD. The CDR3 is 13 residues long. The CDR3 reads CAISESSEPAQYF. The CDR3 DNA follows: TGTGCCATCAGTGAGTCCTCGGAGCCGGCGCAGTATTTT.

This chain uses TRBV19 with TRBJ1-1; 9 nucleotides align to TRBD1. V lost 2 bases to trimming and J lost 11 bases; unmatched junction nucleotides: 9. From germline, CDR1 is LNHDA and CDR2 SQIVND (reference sequence). This CDR3 is 14 amino acids long. The CDR3 is CASSIRDRDYGAFF. In DNA, the CDR3 is TGTGCCAGTAGTATAAGGGACAGGGATTATGGGGCTTTCTTT.

The chain joins TRBV5-6 to TRBJ2-2, with 8 positions matching TRBD2. The V gene's germline CDR1 is SGHDT and CDR2 YYEEEE. Losses at the gene ends were 4 bases for V and 0 bases for J; bases not matched to a gene: 5. The CDR3 sequence is 16 residues long. In nucleotides, the CDR3 is TGTGCCAGCAGCGCCCCCGGGGGGGCGAACACCGGGGAGCTGTTTTTT. Protein product: CASSAPGGANTGELFF. Full variable domain (missing parts from reference TRBV5-6 and TRBJ2-2): DAGVTQSPTHLIKTRGQQVTLRCSPKSGHDTVSWYQQALGQGPQFIFQYYEEEERQRGNFPDRFSGHQFPNYSSELNVNALLLGDSALYLCASSAPGGANTGELFFGEGSRLTVL.

The genes are TRBV6-5 and TRBJ2-2; the D is unclear. Trimming pared 4 bases from V and 4 bases from J, leaving 13 bases between. The V gene's germline CDR1 is MNHEY and CDR2 SVGAGI. This CDR3 is 15 amino acids long. The CDR3 DNA sequence: TGTGCCAGCAGTTTTCTGTCCCAAGGCACCGGGGAGCTGTTTTTT. Translated: CASSFLSQGTGELFF.

The chain is built from TRBV7-6 and TRBJ2-3; perhaps TRBD2 as D (7 bases). The ends were cut back, 5 bases at V and 14 bases at J, with 26 bases in the middle. Germline CDR1 reads SGHVS; CDR2 reads FNYEAQ. There are 15 residues in the CDR3. CDR3 nucleotide sequence: TGTGCCAGCAGCCAGGTGGTCTCGGGGGGCGATGAGTTGTATTTT. It is translated as CASSQVVSGGDELYF.

V usage is TRBV5-8 and J usage is TRBJ1-1; 8 nucleotides agree with TRBD1. Looked up from germline, CDR1 is SGHTS and CDR2 is YDEGEE. The CDR3 runs 12 residues. J gave up 6 bases and V 5 bases, and 3 bases lay outside the gene matches. The CDR3 DNA follows: TGTGCCAGCAGGGACAGGGATCCTGAAGCTTTCTTT. As protein: CASRDRDPEAFF.

The genes are TRBV29-1 and TRBJ1-2; D uncertain. Germline values: CDR1 SQVTM, CDR2 ANQGSEA. V was shortened by 3 bases and J by 8 bases, with 13 bases between the two germline ends. This CDR3 region has 12 residues. CDR3 residues: CSVDLSGEGYTF. For the CDR3, the DNA is TGCAGCGTTGATCTTTCAGGAGAAGGCTACACCTTC.

J is TRBJ1-2 and V is TRBV14; D gene uncertain. The CDR3 spans 14 residues. Germline V gene lookup returns CDR1 SGHDN and CDR2 FVKESK. V lost 5 bases and J lost 8, with 18 bases in between. The CDR3 DNA reads TGTGCCAGCAGCTTGGGGAACCCCCGCCAAGGCTACACCTTC. Its protein product is CASSLGNPRQGYTF.

Worth noting for this clone: Additional DNA sequences in this sample encode the identical CDR3. This chain connects TRBV19 to TRBJ1-1; D remains ambiguous. CDR1 is LNHDA and CDR2 is SQIVND in the germline V gene (reference sequence). The CDR3 length is 13 residues. Trimming took 2 bases from V and 2 from J, leaving 6 bases between them. Here the CDR3 DNA reads TGTGCCAGTAGTATATCAGTAAACACTGAAGCTTTCTTT. Its translation is CASSISVNTEAFF.

The chain links TRBV2 to TRBJ1-2, with D possibly TRBD1 on 5 matching bases. CDR3 length: 13 amino acids. V was shortened by 6 bases and J by 1 base, with 9 bases between the two germline ends. Germline V gene sequence: CDR1 SNHLY, CDR2 FYNNEI. CDR3: CASRGRGNYGYTF. The CDR3 nucleotides are TGTGCCAGCAGGGGGAGGGGTAACTATGGCTACACCTTC.

The genes are TRBV5-4 and TRBJ2-7; 9 positions match TRBD1. V shed 4 bases and J 1 base; nucleotides not matched to a gene: 6. The CDR3 extends over 15 amino acids. From germline, CDR1 is SGHNT and CDR2 YYREEE (reference sequence). CDR3 sequence: CASSGDREWSYEQYF. CDR3 sequence (DNA): TGTGCCAGCAGCGGGGACAGGGAGTGGTCCTACGAGCAGTACTTC.

The chain links TRBV20-1 to TRBJ1-5; D uncertain. V was shortened by 3 bases and J by 0 bases, with 9 bases between the two germline ends. Germline values: CDR1 DFQATT, CDR2 SNEGSKA (reference sequence). The CDR3 has 14 amino acids. The CDR3 DNA follows: TGCAGTGCTAGTTACGTAAATAGCAATCAGCCCCAGCATTTT. Translation gives CSASYVNSNQPQHF.

The sample holds a few counts of this clone. The chain has TRBV4-3 and TRBJ2-2; D possibly matches TRBD1 or TRBD2 (6 bases each). Germline CDR1 reads LGHNA; CDR2 reads YSLEER. The CDR3 covers 16 residues. Trimming removed 4 bases at V and 4 bases at J, with 16 bases between. Here the CDR3 reads CASSPSPGAGTGELFF. The CDR3 DNA reads as TGCGCCAGCAGCCCCTCCCCGGGGGCGGGCACCGGGGAGCTGTTTTTT.

Written as DNA, the CDR3 is TGTGCCAGCAGTTACGTGGACAGGGATGAAAAACTGTTTTTT. Translation gives CASSYVDRDEKLFF. The gene calls are TRBV6-2 or TRBV6-3 and TRBJ1-4; TRBD1 agrees at 8 bases. V dropped 2 bases and J dropped 6; count of bases not matched to a gene: 2. CDR3 length equals 14 residues. CDR1 and CDR2 (germline): MNHEY, SVGEGT.

In DNA, the CDR3 is TGTGCCAGCACCCACCAATCCGGCACCACAGATACGCAGTATTTT. It is translated as CASTHQSGTTDTQYF. The chain recombines TRBV7-9 with TRBJ2-3; no clear D gene. The CDR3 extends over 15 amino acids. V was trimmed by 7 bases and J by 2 bases, leaving 16 bases between them. Germline CDR1 is SEHNR and CDR2 is FQNEAQ (reference sequence).

The table lists this clone with a few counts. The chain's CDR3 is CASSYGDTQYF. CDR3 coding DNA: TGCGCCAGCAGCTATGGGGATACGCAGTATTTT. The chain combines TRBV10-1 with TRBJ2-3; D not resolved. The germline V gene encodes CDR1 WNHNN and CDR2 SYGVQD (reference sequence). This CDR3 region has 11 residues. V dropped 6 bases and J dropped 6 bases, with 7 bases sitting between them.

J is TRBJ1-1 and V is TRBV7-2, with D possibly matching TRBD1 (5 bases). The length of the CDR3 is 16 residues. The V end lost 4 bases, the J end lost 0 bases, and 15 bases lay between the germline ends. CDR1 SGHTA and CDR2 FQGNSA come from the germline V gene. The CDR3 coding sequence is TGTGCCAGCAGCTCCGCAGGGTTCGGAATGAACACTGAAGCTTTCTTT. Encoded protein: CASSSAGFGMNTEAFF.

The rearrangement joins TRBV19 to TRBJ2-1; D gene uncertain. Trimming cost V 7 bases and J 5 bases, with 21 bases left between them. Germline V CDR1 and CDR2: LNHDA, SQIVND (reference sequence). This CDR3 region has 16 residues. Here the CDR3 reads CASNERARLLDNEQFF. CDR3 in DNA: TGTGCCAGTAACGAACGGGCCCGCTTGCTGGACAATGAGCAGTTCTTC.

This chain links TRBV5-6 with TRBJ2-5; the D is unclear. Trimming stripped 0 bases from V and 7 bases from J, with 7 bases between. The length of the CDR3 is 12 residues. CDR1 is SGHDT and CDR2 is YYEEEE in the germline V gene. This CDR3 is CASSLDSGTQYF. CDR3 nucleotide sequence: TGTGCCAGCAGCTTGGACTCGGGGACCCAGTACTTC.

The chain carries TRBV5-4 and TRBJ2-5; 7 nucleotides agree with TRBD2. CDR1 and CDR2 from the germline V gene are SGHNT and YYREEE (reference sequence). V lost 4 bases and J lost 4; bases outside the gene matches: 10. This CDR3 spans 15 amino acids. In nucleotides, the CDR3 is TGTGCCAGCAGCCCGGGTGCTAGGGAGGGAGAGACCCAGTACTTC. Protein sequence: CASSPGAREGETQYF.

There are a few counts of this clone. The chain couples TRBV7-9 to TRBJ2-1, with 7 positions matching TRBD2. The junction had 22 bases not matched to a gene; V was cut back by 7 bases and J by 16 bases. The germline gives CDR1 SEHNR, CDR2 FQNEAQ (reference sequence). CDR3 length equals 15 residues. CDR3 sequence reads: CASTLPQSSGRALFF. The DNA for the CDR3 is TGTGCCAGCACCCTGCCACAAAGTAGTGGGAGGGCCTTATTCTTC.

The chain uses TRBV4-3 and TRBJ1-2; D is uncertain. The germline V gene has CDR1 LGHNA and CDR2 YSLEER. The CDR3 is 15 residues long. V lost 0 bases and J lost 4, with 12 bases in between. CDR3: CASSQDPDNSYGYTF. The CDR3 DNA is TGCGCCAGCAGCCAAGATCCTGACAACAGCTATGGCTACACCTTC.

The CDR3 is CASSERTEKPYGYTF. The CDR3 coding sequence is TGTGCCAGCAGTGAACGGACAGAAAAACCTTATGGCTACACCTTC. This chain joins TRBV27 and TRBJ1-2, with D perhaps matching TRBD1 (6 bases). Germline values: CDR1 MNHEY, CDR2 SMNVEV (reference sequence). Trimming cost V 5 bases and J 5 bases, with 18 bases left between them. CDR3 size: 15 residues.